The clone carrying this T cell receptor beta chain has more than one count but fewer than ten. The antigen is unknown. Germline is not matched at one junction end, which may reflect a read error. These data are taken from a study of blood T cells in healthy people across ages. About the research overall: Through template switching, about one barcoded beta molecule was captured per two T cells, as measured in model experiments.

Germline V gene sequence: CDR1 SNHLY, CDR2 FYNNEI. The CDR3 length is 14 residues. General observations from the study: The study found more naive CD4+ cells and higher diversity in long-lived than aged donors. Older age coincided with a roughly linear decline in TCR beta diversity per million T cells.

Next came a second PCR, run for 7 to 11 cycles, which used a sample-barcoded 5' primer along with a J-beta primer mix. TCRdb reprocessed the 5' RACE reads via MiXCR and lists one record per CDR3 protein. The table records some 940,000 distinct CDR3 sequences, around 29% of them present only once. The sample was also reused in another study, on T cells of mothers and their children. That source notes: For each mother, over 8 million TCR beta CDR3 reads were obtained, and for each child, 2.5 million to 3 million.

What was sequenced was blood. J is TRBJ1-4 and V is TRBV2, with D uncertain. The origin of this receptor is a woman in her 40s in good health. The CDR3 region is CASSPRLTSEKLFF. In DNA, the CDR3 is TGTGCCAGCAGTCCCCGTCTGACTAGTGAAAAACTGTTTTTT.